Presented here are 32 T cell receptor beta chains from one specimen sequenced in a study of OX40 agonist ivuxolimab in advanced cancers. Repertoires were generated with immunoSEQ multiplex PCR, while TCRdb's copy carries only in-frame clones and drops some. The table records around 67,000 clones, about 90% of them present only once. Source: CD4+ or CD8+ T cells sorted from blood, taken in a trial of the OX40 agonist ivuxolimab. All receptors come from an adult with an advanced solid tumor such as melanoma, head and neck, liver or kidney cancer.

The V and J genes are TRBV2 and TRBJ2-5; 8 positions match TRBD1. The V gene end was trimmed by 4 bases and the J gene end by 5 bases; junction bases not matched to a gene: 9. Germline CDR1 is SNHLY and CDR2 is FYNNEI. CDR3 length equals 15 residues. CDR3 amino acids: CASSVLTGEWETQYF. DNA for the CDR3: TGTGCCAGCAGTGTACTGACAGGGGAGTGGGAGACCCAGTACTTC.

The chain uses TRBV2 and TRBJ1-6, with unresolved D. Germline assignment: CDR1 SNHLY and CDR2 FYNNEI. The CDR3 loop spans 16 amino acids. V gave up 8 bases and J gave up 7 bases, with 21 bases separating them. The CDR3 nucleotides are TGTGCCAGCGGAAGCACAGCCGCCGGGCAAAATTCACCCCTCCACTTT. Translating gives CASGSTAAGQNSPLHF.

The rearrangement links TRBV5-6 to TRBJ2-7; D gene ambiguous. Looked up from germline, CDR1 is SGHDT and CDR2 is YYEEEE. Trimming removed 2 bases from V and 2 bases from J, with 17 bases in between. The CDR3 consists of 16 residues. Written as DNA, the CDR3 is TGTGCCAGCAGCTTTATAAAAACAGCAGAAACCTACGAGCAGTACTTC. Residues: CASSFIKTAETYEQYF.

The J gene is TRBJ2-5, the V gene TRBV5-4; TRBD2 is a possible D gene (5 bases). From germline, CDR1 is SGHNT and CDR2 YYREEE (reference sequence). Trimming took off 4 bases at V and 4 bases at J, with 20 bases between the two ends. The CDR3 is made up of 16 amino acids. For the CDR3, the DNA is TGTGCCAGCAGCAGCCGCCAAGCAACTAGTCGAGAGACCCAGTACTTC. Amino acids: CASSSRQATSRETQYF.

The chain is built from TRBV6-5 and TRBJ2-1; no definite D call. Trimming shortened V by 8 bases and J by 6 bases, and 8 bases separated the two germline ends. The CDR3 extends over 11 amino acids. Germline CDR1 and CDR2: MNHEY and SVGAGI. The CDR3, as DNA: TGTGCCAGCGGGGATTTCAATGAGCAGTTCTTC. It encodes CASGDFNEQFF.

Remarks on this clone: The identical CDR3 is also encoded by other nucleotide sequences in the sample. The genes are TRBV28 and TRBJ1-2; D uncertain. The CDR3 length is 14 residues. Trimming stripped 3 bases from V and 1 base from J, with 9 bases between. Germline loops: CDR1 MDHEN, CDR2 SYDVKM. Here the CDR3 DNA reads TGTGCCAGCAGTTTCCCAGATGGTAACTATGGCTACACCTTC. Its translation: CASSFPDGNYGYTF.

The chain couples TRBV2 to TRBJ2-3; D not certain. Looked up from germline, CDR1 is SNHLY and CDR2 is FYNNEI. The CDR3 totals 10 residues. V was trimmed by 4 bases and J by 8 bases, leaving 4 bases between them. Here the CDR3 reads CASSVATQYF. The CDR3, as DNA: TGTGCCAGCAGTGTTGCTACGCAGTATTTT.

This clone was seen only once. The CDR3 region has the DNA TGTGCCAGCAGCCCCACGAACGGTTCACCCCTCCACTTT. It is translated as CASSPTNGSPLHF. The chain couples TRBV14 to TRBJ1-6, with D unresolved. With 4 bases removed from V and 9 bases from J, the gap between germline ends came to 10 bases. The CDR3 has 13 amino acids. CDR1 and CDR2 (germline): SGHDN, FVKESK.

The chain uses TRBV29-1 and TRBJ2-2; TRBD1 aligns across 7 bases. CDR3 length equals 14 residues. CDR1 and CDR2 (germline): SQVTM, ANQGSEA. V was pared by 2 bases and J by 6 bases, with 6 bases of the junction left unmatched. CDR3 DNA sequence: TGCAGCGTTGAAAAACAGGGGATCCCCGGGGAGCTGTTTTTT. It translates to CSVEKQGIPGELFF.

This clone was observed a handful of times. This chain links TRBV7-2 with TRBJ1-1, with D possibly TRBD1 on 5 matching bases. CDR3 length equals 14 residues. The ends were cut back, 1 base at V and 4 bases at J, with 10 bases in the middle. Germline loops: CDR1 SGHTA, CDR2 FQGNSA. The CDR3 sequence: CASSLGRGGTEAFF. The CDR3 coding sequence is TGTGCCAGCAGCTTAGGACGGGGGGGCACTGAAGCTTTCTTT.

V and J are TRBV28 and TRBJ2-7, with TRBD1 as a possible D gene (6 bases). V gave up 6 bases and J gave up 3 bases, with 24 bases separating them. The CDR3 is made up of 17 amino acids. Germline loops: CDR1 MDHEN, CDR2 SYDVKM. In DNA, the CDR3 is TGTGCCAGCAGACCTTTGACGGCCGGGACAATCTTCTACGAGCAGTACTTC. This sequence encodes CASRPLTAGTIFYEQYF.

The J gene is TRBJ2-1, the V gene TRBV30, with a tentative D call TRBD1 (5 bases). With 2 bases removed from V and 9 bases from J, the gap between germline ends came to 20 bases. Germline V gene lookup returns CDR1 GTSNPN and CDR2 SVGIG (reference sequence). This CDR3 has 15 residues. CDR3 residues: CAWSWGSRGRGEQFF. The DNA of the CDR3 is TGTGCCTGGAGTTGGGGCTCCCGCGGACGTGGTGAGCAGTTCTTC.

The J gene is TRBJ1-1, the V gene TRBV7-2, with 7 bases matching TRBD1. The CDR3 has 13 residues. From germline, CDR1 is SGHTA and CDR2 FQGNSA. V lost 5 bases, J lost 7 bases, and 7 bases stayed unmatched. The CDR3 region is CASSPRQGIEAFF. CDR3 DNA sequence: TGTGCCAGCAGCCCGAGACAGGGTATTGAAGCTTTCTTT.

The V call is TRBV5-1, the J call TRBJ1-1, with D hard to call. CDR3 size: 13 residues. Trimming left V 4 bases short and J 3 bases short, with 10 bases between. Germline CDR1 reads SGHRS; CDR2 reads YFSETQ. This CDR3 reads CASSLDSDTEAFF. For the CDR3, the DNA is TGCGCCAGCAGCCTTGACTCCGACACTGAAGCTTTCTTT.

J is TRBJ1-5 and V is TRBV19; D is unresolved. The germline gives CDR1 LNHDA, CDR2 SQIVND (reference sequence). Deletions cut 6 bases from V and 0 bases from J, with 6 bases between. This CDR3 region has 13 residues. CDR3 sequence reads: CASRLYSNQPQHF. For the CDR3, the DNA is TGTGCCAGTAGGTTGTATAGCAATCAGCCCCAGCATTTT.

CDR3 sequence reads: CASSPGRGEAFF. In DNA form, the CDR3 reads TGTGCCAGCAGCCCAGGCAGGGGTGAAGCTTTCTTT. The chain carries TRBV7-2 and TRBJ1-1, with D possibly being TRBD1 (6 bases). Trimming removed 5 bases from V and 7 bases from J, with 11 bases in between. CDR1 and CDR2 (germline): SGHTA, FQGNSA. The CDR3 length is 12 residues. Using reference TRBV7-2 and TRBJ1-1 for the parts outside the CDR3, the full variable domain is GAGVSQSPSNKVTEKGKDVELRCDPISGHTALYWYRQSLGQGLEFLIYFQGNSAPDKSGLPSDRFSAERTGGSVSTLTIQRTQQEDSAVYLCASSPGRGEAFFGQGTRLTVV.

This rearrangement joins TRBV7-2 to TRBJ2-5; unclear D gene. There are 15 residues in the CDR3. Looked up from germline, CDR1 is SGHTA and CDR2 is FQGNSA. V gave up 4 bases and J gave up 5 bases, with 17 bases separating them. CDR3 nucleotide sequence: TGTGCCAGCAGCTACCAAGCAGGCGCGGAGGAGACCCAGTACTTC. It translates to CASSYQAGAEETQYF.

The CDR3 here is CASSEKGIRAFF. The CDR3 DNA reads as TGTGCCAGCAGTGAGAAAGGGATTAGAGCTTTCTTT. This chain connects TRBV6-1 to TRBJ1-1; D is unclear. CDR3 length: 12 residues. Trimming shortened V by 3 bases and J by 10 bases, and 12 bases separated the two germline ends. Per the germline V gene, CDR1 is MNHNS and CDR2 is SASEGT.

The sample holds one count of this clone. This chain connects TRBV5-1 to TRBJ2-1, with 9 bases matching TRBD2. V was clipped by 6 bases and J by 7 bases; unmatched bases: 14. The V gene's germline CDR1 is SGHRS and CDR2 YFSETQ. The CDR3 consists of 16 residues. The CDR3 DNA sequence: TGCGCCAGCAATTCTGGGGTAGTAGCGGGGGAGAATGAGCAGTTCTTC. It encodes CASNSGVVAGENEQFF.

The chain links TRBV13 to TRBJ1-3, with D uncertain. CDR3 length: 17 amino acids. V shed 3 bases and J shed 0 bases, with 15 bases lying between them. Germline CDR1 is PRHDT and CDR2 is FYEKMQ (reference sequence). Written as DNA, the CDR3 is TGTGCCAGCAGCTTGGCCTTAACATGGAACTCTGGAAACACCATATATTTT. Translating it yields CASSLALTWNSGNTIYF. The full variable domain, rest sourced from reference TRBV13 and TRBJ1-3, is AAGVIQSPRHLIKEKRETATLKCYPIPRHDTVYWYQQGPGQDPQFLISFYEKMQSDKGSIPDRFSAQQFSDYHSELNMSSLELGDSALYFCASSLALTWNSGNTIYFGEGSWLTVV.

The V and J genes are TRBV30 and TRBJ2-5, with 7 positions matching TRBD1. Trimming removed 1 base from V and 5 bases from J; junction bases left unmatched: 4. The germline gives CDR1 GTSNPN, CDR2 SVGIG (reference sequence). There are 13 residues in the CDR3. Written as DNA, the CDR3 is TGTGCCTGGAGTGCAGGGGGTGTGGAGACCCAGTACTTC. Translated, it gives CAWSAGGVETQYF. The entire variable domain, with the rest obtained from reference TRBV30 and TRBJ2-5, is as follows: SQTIHQWPATLVQPVGSPLSLECTVEGTSNPNLYWYRQAAGRGLQLLFYSVGIGQISSEVPQNLSASRPQDRQFILSSKKLLLSDSGFYLCAWSAGGVETQYFGPGTRLLVL.

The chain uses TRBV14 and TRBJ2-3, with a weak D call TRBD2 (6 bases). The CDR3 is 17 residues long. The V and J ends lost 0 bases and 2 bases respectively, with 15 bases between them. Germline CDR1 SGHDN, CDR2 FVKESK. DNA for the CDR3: TGTGCCAGCAGCCAAGATCGTGGGGCGGGAATCACAGATACGCAGTATTTT. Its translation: CASSQDRGAGITDTQYF.

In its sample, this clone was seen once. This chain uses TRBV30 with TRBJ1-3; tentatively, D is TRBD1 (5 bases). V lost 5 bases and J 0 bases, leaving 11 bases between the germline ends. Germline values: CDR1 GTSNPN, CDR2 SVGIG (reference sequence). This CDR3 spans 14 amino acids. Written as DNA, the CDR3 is TGTGCCTGGTCGCGAGGGGCCTCTGGAAACACCATATATTTT. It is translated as CAWSRGASGNTIYF.

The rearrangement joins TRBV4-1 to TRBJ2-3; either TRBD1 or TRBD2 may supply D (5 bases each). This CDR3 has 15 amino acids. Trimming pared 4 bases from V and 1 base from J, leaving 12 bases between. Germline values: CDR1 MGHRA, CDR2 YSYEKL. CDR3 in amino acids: CASSPLGDRTDTQYF. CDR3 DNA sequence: TGCGCCAGCAGCCCTTTAGGGGACCGCACAGATACGCAGTATTTT.

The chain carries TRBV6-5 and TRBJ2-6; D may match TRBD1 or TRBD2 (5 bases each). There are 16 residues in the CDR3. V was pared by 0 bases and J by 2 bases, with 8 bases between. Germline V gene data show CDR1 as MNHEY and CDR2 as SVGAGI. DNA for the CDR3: TGTGCCAGCAGTTACTCGGGGGTGACTGGGGCCAACGTCCTGACTTTC. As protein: CASSYSGVTGANVLTF.

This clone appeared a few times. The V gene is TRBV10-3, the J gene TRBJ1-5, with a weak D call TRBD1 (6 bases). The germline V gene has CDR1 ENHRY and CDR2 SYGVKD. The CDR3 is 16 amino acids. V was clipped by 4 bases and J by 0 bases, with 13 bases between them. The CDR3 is CAISGTGRDSNQPQHF. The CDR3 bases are TGTGCCATCAGTGGAACAGGGCGGGATAGCAATCAGCCCCAGCATTTT.

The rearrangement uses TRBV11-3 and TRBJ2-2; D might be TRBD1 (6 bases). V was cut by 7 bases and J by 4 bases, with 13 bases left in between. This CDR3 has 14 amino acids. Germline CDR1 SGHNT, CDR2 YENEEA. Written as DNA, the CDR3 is TGTGCCAGCACAAACAGGGTGGGCACCGGGGAGCTGTTTTTT. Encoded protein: CASTNRVGTGELFF.

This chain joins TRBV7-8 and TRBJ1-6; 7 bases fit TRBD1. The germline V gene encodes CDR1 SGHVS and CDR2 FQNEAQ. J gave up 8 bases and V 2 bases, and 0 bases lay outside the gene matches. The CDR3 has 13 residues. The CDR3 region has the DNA TGTGCCAGCAGCTTACAGGGGGATTCACCCCTCCACTTT. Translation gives CASSLQGDSPLHF.

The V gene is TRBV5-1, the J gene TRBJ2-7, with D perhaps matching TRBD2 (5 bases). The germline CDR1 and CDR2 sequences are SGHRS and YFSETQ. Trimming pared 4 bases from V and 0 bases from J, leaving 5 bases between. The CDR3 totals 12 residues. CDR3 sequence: CASSEGSYEQYF. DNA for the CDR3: TGCGCCAGCAGCGAGGGCTCCTACGAGCAGTACTTC.

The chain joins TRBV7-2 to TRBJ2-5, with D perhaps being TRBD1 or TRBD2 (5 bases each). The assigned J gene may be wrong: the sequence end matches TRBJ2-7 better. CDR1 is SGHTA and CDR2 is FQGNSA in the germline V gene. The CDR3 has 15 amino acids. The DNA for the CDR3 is TGTGCCAGCAGCTTAGGGGGGTCAAACTCCTACGAGCAGTACTTC. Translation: CASSLGGSNSYEQYF.

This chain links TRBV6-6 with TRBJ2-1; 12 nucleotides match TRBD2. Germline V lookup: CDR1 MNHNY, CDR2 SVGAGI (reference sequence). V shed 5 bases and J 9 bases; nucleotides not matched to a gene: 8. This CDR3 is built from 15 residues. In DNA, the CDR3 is TGTGCCAGCAGTACAACTAGCGGGAGGCCGGGTGAGCAGTTCTTC. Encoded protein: CASSTTSGRPGEQFF.

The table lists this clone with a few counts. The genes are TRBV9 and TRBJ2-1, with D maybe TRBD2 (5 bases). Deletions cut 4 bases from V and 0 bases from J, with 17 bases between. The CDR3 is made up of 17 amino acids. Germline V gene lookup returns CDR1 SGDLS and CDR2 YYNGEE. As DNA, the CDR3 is TGTGCCAGCAGCCCGGTCGCGGGCCTAAGCTCCTACAATGAGCAGTTCTTC. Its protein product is CASSPVAGLSSYNEQFF. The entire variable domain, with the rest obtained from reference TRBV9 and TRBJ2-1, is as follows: DSGVTQTPKHLITATGQRVTLRCSPRSGDLSVYWYQQSLDQGLQFLIQYYNGEERAKGNILERFSAQQFPDLHSELNLSSLELGDSALYFCASSPVAGLSSYNEQFFGPGTRLTVL.